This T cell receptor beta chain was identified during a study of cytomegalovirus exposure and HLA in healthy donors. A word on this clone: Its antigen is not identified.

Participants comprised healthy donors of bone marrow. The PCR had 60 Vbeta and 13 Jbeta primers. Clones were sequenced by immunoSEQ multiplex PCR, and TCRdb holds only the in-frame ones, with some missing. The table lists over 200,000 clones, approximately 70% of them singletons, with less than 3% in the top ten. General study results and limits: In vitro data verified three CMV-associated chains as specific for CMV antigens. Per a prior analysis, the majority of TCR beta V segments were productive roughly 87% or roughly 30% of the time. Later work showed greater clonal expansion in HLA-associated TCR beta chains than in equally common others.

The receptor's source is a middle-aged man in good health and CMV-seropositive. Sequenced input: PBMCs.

The CDR3 DNA reads TGTGCTAGTGGTTTTCCAGGGCAGGCGTACGAGCAGTACTTC. It encodes CASGFPGQAYEQYF. V usage is TRBV12-5 and J usage is TRBJ2-7; weak D call: TRBD1 (5 bases). Trimming left V 3 bases short and J 4 bases short, with 13 bases between. The CDR3 is 14 amino acids. Germline CDR1 and CDR2: LGHNT and FRNRAP.